The 29 T cell receptor beta chains given below trace back to one sample, sequenced in a study of technical replicates of blood from several donors. Libraries were prepared by immunoSEQ multiplex PCR; TCRdb keeps only in-frame clonotypes and omits some of them. This repertoire shows around 69,000 clones, approximately 87% found once; its top ten account for around 5%. The sequencing input was PBMCs. The source is a human donor in good health. Some clones in this sample may be carry-over from other donors' samples.

The chain joins TRBV18 to TRBJ2-1; 7 bases agree with TRBD1. The CDR3 sequence is 15 residues long. V shed 6 bases, J shed 0 bases, and the junction held 5 bases outside the gene matches. Germline V gene data show CDR1 as KGHSH and CDR2 as LQKENI. The CDR3: CASSPPGGSYNEQFF. The CDR3 bases are TGTGCCAGCTCCCCTCCAGGGGGCTCCTACAATGAGCAGTTCTTC.

The chain links TRBV2 to TRBJ2-7; 8 bases match TRBD2. The CDR3 has 15 residues. Germline values: CDR1 SNHLY, CDR2 FYNNEI. The junction had 5 bases not matched to a gene; V was cut back by 2 bases and J by 2 bases. CDR3: CASSERGGLPYEQYF. CDR3 bases: TGTGCCAGCAGTGAACGGGGGGGCCTTCCCTACGAGCAGTACTTC.

This clone turned up a few times. The V gene is TRBV4-1, the J gene TRBJ2-7; weak D call: TRBD2 (6 bases). Trimming removed 8 bases at V and 3 bases at J, with 17 bases between. Per germline, CDR1 MGHRA and CDR2 YSYEKL. This CDR3 is built from 14 residues. The CDR3 protein is CASQKRVEDYEQYF. For the CDR3, the DNA is TGCGCCAGCCAGAAGCGGGTAGAGGACTACGAGCAGTACTTC.

The chain couples TRBV19 to TRBJ2-7; D might be TRBD2 (7 bases). V lost 6 bases and J 2 bases, leaving 17 bases between the germline ends. Germline V gene data show CDR1 as LNHDA and CDR2 as SQIVND (reference sequence). There are 15 residues in the CDR3. The CDR3 region has the DNA TGTGCCAGTAGCACCACTAGGGGGGGAACCTACGAGCAGTACTTC. Translated: CASSTTRGGTYEQYF.

The chain uses TRBV29-1 and TRBJ2-1; 7 positions agree with TRBD2. Germline-derived CDR1 and CDR2 are SQVTM and ANQGSEA. The length of the CDR3 is 16 residues. The V and J ends lost 2 bases and 1 base, in that order; junction bases with no gene match: 8. CDR3 region: CSVETGLADSYNEQFF. In DNA form, the CDR3 reads TGCAGCGTTGAAACGGGGCTAGCGGATTCCTACAATGAGCAGTTCTTC.

The gene calls are TRBV6-5 and TRBJ1-6; D is perhaps TRBD1 (5 bases). CDR1 and CDR2 (germline): MNHEY, SVGAGI. V gave up 6 bases and J gave up 8 bases, with 17 bases separating them. The CDR3 is 15 amino acids. The CDR3 sequence: CASRPGLLGDSPLHF. The CDR3 DNA follows: TGTGCCAGCAGACCGGGACTCCTCGGGGATTCACCCCTCCACTTT.

The rearrangement links TRBV7-9 to TRBJ2-1; TRBD2 aligns across 13 bases. J gave up 7 bases and V 5 bases, and 8 bases lay outside the gene matches. Per germline, CDR1 SEHNR and CDR2 FQNEAQ (reference sequence). The CDR3 spans 16 residues. The CDR3 region has the DNA TGTGCCAGCAGCAACAGACTAGCGGGAGGTCAGAATGAGCAGTTCTTC. This codes for CASSNRLAGGQNEQFF.

The chain uses TRBV5-1 and TRBJ2-7; D may be TRBD2 (5 bases). The CDR3 is 13 residues long. Germline CDR1 reads SGHRS; CDR2 reads YFSETQ. V lost 4 bases to trimming and J lost 3 bases, with 11 bases between them. CDR3 protein: CASSRTVDYEQYF. CDR3 DNA sequence: TGCGCCAGCAGCAGGACTGTTGACTACGAGCAGTACTTC.

V usage is TRBV11-3 and J usage is TRBJ2-2; D may be TRBD2 (7 bases). There are 14 residues in the CDR3. The germline V and J ends were trimmed by 5 bases and 5 bases, with 12 bases remaining between them. From germline, CDR1 is SGHNT and CDR2 YENEEA. The DNA for the CDR3 is TGTGCCAGCAGCAAGAGGGGGGGAACCGGGGAGCTGTTTTTT. Its protein product is CASSKRGGTGELFF.

The chain is built from TRBV5-1 and TRBJ2-7; D is unresolved. This CDR3 region has 17 residues. Trimming cost V 0 bases and J 2 bases, with 18 bases left between them. Germline V CDR1 and CDR2: SGHRS, YFSETQ. The CDR3 DNA sequence: TGCGCCAGCAGCTTGGCCCTGGCCCCAAGAGGCGCCTACGAGCAGTACTTC. Translation gives CASSLALAPRGAYEQYF.

To note about this clone: Other DNA sequences in the sample encode the same CDR3. The chain joins TRBV6-5 to TRBJ2-7, with 8 bases fitting TRBD2. CDR1 is MNHEY and CDR2 is SVGAGI in the germline V gene. V lost 0 bases and J lost 2; bases outside the gene matches: 3. The CDR3 consists of 15 residues. The CDR3 protein is CASSYSSGGAYEQYF. The CDR3 coding sequence is TGTGCCAGCAGTTACTCATCCGGGGGGGCCTACGAGCAGTACTTC.

V and J are TRBV6-5 and TRBJ2-7; 10 nucleotides match TRBD1. V was clipped by 2 bases and J by 5 bases; unmatched bases: 3. In germline, CDR1 is MNHEY, CDR2 SVGAGI. There are 14 residues in the CDR3. The CDR3 loop is CASSYHGTGDEQYF. The CDR3 nucleotides are TGTGCCAGCAGTTACCATGGGACAGGGGACGAGCAGTACTTC.

The rearrangement joins TRBV6-1 to TRBJ2-5, with D perhaps matching TRBD2 (5 bases). V lost 6 bases and J 5 bases, leaving 16 bases between the germline ends. CDR3 length: 14 residues. Germline V CDR1 and CDR2: MNHNS, SASEGT. For the CDR3, the DNA is TGTGCCAGCAGGGCCCCTGGAGGCGCGGAGACCCAGTACTTC. This encodes CASRAPGGAETQYF.

V gene TRBV7-9 combines with J gene TRBJ2-3; D might be TRBD1 (5 bases). Germline V CDR1 and CDR2: SEHNR, FQNEAQ (reference sequence). Deletions cut 1 base from V and 2 bases from J, with 10 bases between. The CDR3 length is 15 residues. The DNA of the CDR3 is TGTGCCAGCAGCTTAGGTACAGGCGACACAGATACGCAGTATTTT. As protein: CASSLGTGDTDTQYF.

V usage is TRBV7-2 and J usage is TRBJ1-5; 8 nucleotides agree with TRBD1. The CDR3 loop spans 15 amino acids. V shed 2 bases, J shed 4 bases, and the junction held 4 bases outside the gene matches. Germline loops: CDR1 SGHTA, CDR2 FQGNSA. CDR3 bases: TGTGCCAGCAGCTTAATGGGACAGGTTAATCAGCCCCAGCATTTT. Its protein is CASSLMGQVNQPQHF.

The V call is TRBV7-6, the J call TRBJ2-1; TRBD2 matches 14 bases. Trimming took 3 bases from V and 8 from J; bases not matched to a gene: 3. Germline V CDR1 and CDR2: SGHVS, FNYEAQ. CDR3 length equals 15 residues. The CDR3 sequence is CASSFGLAGGYEQFF. The CDR3 DNA reads as TGTGCCAGCAGCTTTGGACTAGCGGGGGGTTATGAGCAGTTCTTC.

V usage is TRBV2 and J usage is TRBJ1-2; 8 bases line up with TRBD1. J was trimmed by 6 bases and V by 10 bases; bases with no gene match: 7. Germline V gene lookup returns CDR1 SNHLY and CDR2 FYNNEI. The CDR3 consists of 12 residues. Written as DNA, the CDR3 is TGTGCCACCAATACAGGGGGTGATGGCTACACCTTC. Protein product: CATNTGGDGYTF.

The rearrangement joins TRBV10-3 to TRBJ2-2; D possibly corresponds to TRBD2 (6 bases). V dropped 0 bases and J dropped 3 bases, with 8 bases sitting between them. CDR3 size: 15 residues. The germline V gene encodes CDR1 ENHRY and CDR2 SYGVKD. Here the CDR3 reads CAISESSSDTGELFF. Here the CDR3 DNA reads TGTGCCATCAGTGAGTCGTCTAGCGACACCGGGGAGCTGTTTTTT.

Here the CDR3 reads CASSLRDRGGDTQYF. CDR3 bases: TGTGCCAGCAGCCTCCGGGACAGGGGAGGAGATACGCAGTATTTT. V gene TRBV7-2 combines with J gene TRBJ2-3; 10 bases fit TRBD1. The J segment lost 5 bases and the V segment lost 5 bases, leaving 7 bases of the junction unmatched. This CDR3 is 15 amino acids long. The germline V gene encodes CDR1 SGHTA and CDR2 FQGNSA.

The V call is TRBV2, the J call TRBJ1-5, with a weak D call TRBD1 (6 bases). This CDR3 spans 15 amino acids. The germline V gene encodes CDR1 SNHLY and CDR2 FYNNEI. The germline V and J ends were trimmed by 6 bases and 1 base, with 13 bases remaining between them. CDR3 nucleotides: TGTGCCAGCAGCGGGGACACCTTAAGCAATCAGCCCCAGCATTTT. Amino acid sequence: CASSGDTLSNQPQHF.

This clone was observed once. V gene TRBV2 combines with J gene TRBJ1-5; D ambiguous. This CDR3 contains 12 residues. CDR1 is SNHLY and CDR2 is FYNNEI in the germline V gene. Trimming stripped 7 bases from V and 2 bases from J, with 6 bases between. This CDR3 is CASTRGNQPQHF. The CDR3 DNA reads TGTGCCAGCACGAGGGGCAATCAGCCCCAGCATTTT.

V usage is TRBV2 and J usage is TRBJ1-6; D not resolved. The CDR3 covers 14 residues. V was shortened by 7 bases and J by 7 bases, with 14 bases between the two germline ends. Germline CDR1 is SNHLY and CDR2 is FYNNEI. The CDR3 loop is CASTDRTQNSPLHF. The DNA for the CDR3 is TGTGCCAGCACCGATAGAACCCAAAATTCACCCCTCCACTTT.

The gene calls are TRBV27 and TRBJ2-7; TRBD1 matches at 8 bases. V was pared by 5 bases and J by 3 bases, with 6 bases of the junction left unmatched. Germline loops: CDR1 MNHEY, CDR2 SMNVEV (reference sequence). This CDR3 spans 14 amino acids. The CDR3 here is CASSRGQADYEQYF. The CDR3 coding sequence is TGTGCCAGCAGTCGGGGACAGGCTGACTACGAGCAGTACTTC.

The chain carries TRBV19 and TRBJ2-4; 10 nucleotides agree with TRBD1. V shed 6 bases and J 4 bases; nucleotides not matched to a gene: 6. CDR1 LNHDA and CDR2 SQIVND come from the germline V gene (reference sequence). The CDR3 extends over 15 amino acids. The CDR3 is CASRIGQGDKNIQYF. CDR3 nucleotides: TGTGCCAGTAGGATCGGACAGGGGGATAAAAACATTCAGTACTTC.

The genes are TRBV14 and TRBJ2-1, with 8 bases that match TRBD2. Germline-derived CDR1 and CDR2 are SGHDN and FVKESK. Germline trimming cut 6 bases from V and 0 bases from J; bases unmatched to any gene: 13. The CDR3 totals 18 residues. CDR3 nucleotide sequence: TGTGCCAGCAGACCAACGGATGGCGGGGGGCACTCCTACAATGAGCAGTTCTTC. It specifies CASRPTDGGGHSYNEQFF.

This clone is a singleton in its sample. The chain is built from TRBV18 and TRBJ2-3, with a possible D match to TRBD2 (5 bases). This CDR3 is built from 16 residues. The germline V gene has CDR1 KGHSH and CDR2 LQKENI. The V gene lost 2 bases and the J gene lost 3 bases, with 15 bases spanning the gap. The CDR3 nucleotides are TGTGCCAGCTCACCAGAGGGCATCGGAGGAACAGATACGCAGTATTTT. Translated: CASSPEGIGGTDTQYF.

This rearrangement joins TRBV6-8 to TRBJ2-7, with D perhaps matching TRBD1 (6 bases). Trimming stripped 0 bases from V and 6 bases from J, with 12 bases between. The CDR3 is 14 amino acids. CDR1 is MNHGY, CDR2 SAAAGT, per germline. Written as DNA, the CDR3 is TGTGCCAGCAGTTACTCTTCCTGGGGGCTCGAGCAGTACTTC. This gives the protein CASSYSSWGLEQYF.

The chain uses TRBV6-4 and TRBJ2-1, with 7 bases lining up with TRBD2. J gave up 12 bases and V 6 bases, and 20 bases lay outside the gene matches. Germline CDR1 and CDR2: MRHNA and SNTAGT. This CDR3 spans 16 amino acids. CDR3 in DNA: TGTGCCAGCAGCGACGGACTAGATGGGGGACCGGAGAGGCAGTTCTTC. It is translated as CASSDGLDGGPERQFF.

The J gene is TRBJ2-1, the V gene TRBV7-9; D not certain. Deletions cut 3 bases from V and 5 bases from J, with 17 bases between. This CDR3 comprises 16 residues. The germline V gene has CDR1 SEHNR and CDR2 FQNEAQ (reference sequence). The CDR3 bases are TGTGCCAGCAGCTTGGTGTCCGGGTTAGGAAACAATGAGCAGTTCTTC. This translates into CASSLVSGLGNNEQFF. Looking up the rest from reference TRBV7-9 and TRBJ2-1 gives the full variable domain: DTGVSQNPRHKITKRGQNVTFRCDPISEHNRLYWYRQTLGQGPEFLTYFQNEAQLEKSRLLSDRFSAERPKGSFSTLEIQRTEQGDSAMYLCASSLVSGLGNNEQFFGPGTRLTVL.